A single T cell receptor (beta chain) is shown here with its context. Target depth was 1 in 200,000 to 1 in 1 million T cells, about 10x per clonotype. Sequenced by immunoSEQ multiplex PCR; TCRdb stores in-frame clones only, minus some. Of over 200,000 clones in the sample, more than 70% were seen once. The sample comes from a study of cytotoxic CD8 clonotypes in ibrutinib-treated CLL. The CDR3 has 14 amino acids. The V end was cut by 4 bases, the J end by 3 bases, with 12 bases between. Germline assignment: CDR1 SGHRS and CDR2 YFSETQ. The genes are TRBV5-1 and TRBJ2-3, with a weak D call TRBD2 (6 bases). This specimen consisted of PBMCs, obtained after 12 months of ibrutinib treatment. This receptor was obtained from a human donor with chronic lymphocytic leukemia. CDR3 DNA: TGCGCCAGCAGCGCGGGCCGGGAGACAGATACGCAGTATTTT. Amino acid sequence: CASSAGRETDTQYF.